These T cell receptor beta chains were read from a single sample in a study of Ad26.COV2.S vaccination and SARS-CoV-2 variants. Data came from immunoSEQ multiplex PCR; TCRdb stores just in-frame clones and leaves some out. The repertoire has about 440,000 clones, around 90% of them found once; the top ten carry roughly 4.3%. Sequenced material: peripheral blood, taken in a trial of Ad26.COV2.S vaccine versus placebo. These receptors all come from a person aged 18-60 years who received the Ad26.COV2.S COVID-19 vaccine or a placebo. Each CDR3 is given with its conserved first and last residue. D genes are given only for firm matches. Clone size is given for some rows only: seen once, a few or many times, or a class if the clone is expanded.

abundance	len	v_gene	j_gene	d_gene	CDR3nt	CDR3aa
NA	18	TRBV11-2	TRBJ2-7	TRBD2	TGTGCCAGCAGCCCCCCTTTCGGGCTAGCGGGGAACTCCTACGAGCAGTACTTC	CASSPPFGLAGNSYEQYF
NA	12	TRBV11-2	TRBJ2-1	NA	TGTGCCAGCAGCTTAGGCCCCAATGAGCAGTTCTTC	CASSLGPNEQFF
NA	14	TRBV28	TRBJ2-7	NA	TGTGCCAGCAGTTTATCCCAGAGCTCCTACGAGCAGTACTTC	CASSLSQSSYEQYF
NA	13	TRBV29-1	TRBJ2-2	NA	TGCAGCGCCCGTGGGGGGCACACCGGGGAGCTGTTTTTT	CSARGGHTGELFF
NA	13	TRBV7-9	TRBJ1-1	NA	TGTGCCAGCAGCTCAACAGTGAACACTGAAGCTTTCTTT	CASSSTVNTEAFF
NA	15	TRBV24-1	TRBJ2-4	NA	TGTGCCACCAGTGATTCACTTCCTGGGCGGAACATTCAGTACTTC	CATSDSLPGRNIQYF
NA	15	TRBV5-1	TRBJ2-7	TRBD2	TGCGCCAGCAGTTCTAGGACTAGCGGGAGCTACGAGCAGTACTTC	CASSSRTSGSYEQYF
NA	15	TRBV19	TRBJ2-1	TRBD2	TGTGCCAGTAGCCCAGGGCTAGCGGGAAACAATGAGCAGTTCTTC	CASSPGLAGNNEQFF
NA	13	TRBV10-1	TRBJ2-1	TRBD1	TGCGCCAGCCAGAGGGGACAGGGTAGAGGGCAGTTCTTC	CASQRGQGRGQFF
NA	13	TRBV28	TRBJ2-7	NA	TGTGCCAGCAGTTCCTCAGGGTCCTACGAGCAGTACTTC	CASSSSGSYEQYF
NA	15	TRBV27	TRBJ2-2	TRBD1	TGTGCCAGCAGTTTAGGGACAGGGGGCGCCGGGGAGCTGTTTTTT	CASSLGTGGAGELFF
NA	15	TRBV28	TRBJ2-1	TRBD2	TGTGCCAGCAGTTACCGGACTAGCGGCTACAATGAGCAGTTCTTC	CASSYRTSGYNEQFF
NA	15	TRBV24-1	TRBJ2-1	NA	TGTGCCACCAGTGAGGACCCCCGGGGCAGCAATGAGCAGTTCTTC	CATSEDPRGSNEQFF
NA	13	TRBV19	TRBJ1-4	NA	TGTGCCAGTAGAGAAAGCGCAGGCGGAAAACTGTTTTTT	CASRESAGGKLFF
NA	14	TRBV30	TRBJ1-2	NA	TGTGCCTGGAGTGCCACAACAGGGATGGATGGCTACACCTTC	CAWSATTGMDGYTF
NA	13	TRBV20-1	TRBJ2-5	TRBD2	TGCAGTGCTAGTACCGGGGGGCAAGAGACCCAGTACTTC	CSASTGGQETQYF
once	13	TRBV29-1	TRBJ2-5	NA	TGCAGCGCCTTACAGGGAAACCAAGAGACCCAGTACTTC	CSALQGNQETQYF
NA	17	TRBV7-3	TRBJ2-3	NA	TGTGCCAGCAGCCCCTCGGGGGCGGACCCCGGCACAGATACGCAGTATTTT	CASSPSGADPGTDTQYF
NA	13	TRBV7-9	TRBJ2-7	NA	TGTGCCAGCACGGGAGAGGCAGACCACGAGCAGTACTTC	CASTGEADHEQYF
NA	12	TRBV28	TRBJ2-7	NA	TGTGCCAGCAGTCCCCACACCTACGAGCAGTACTTC	CASSPHTYEQYF
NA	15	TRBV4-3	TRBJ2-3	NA	TGCGCCAGCAGCCAAGGGTCAGCTAGCACAGATACGCAGTATTTT	CASSQGSASTDTQYF
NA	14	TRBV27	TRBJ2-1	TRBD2	TGTGCCAGCAGTCCCAGCGGGGACTACAATGAGCAGTTCTTC	CASSPSGDYNEQFF
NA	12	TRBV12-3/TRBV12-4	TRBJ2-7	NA	TGTGCCAGCAGCACCGGGAACTACGAGCAGTACTTC	CASSTGNYEQYF
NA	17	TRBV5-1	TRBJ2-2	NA	TGCGCCAGCAGCCCGGACACACCGACAGGGAACACCGGGGAGCTGTTTTTT	CASSPDTPTGNTGELFF